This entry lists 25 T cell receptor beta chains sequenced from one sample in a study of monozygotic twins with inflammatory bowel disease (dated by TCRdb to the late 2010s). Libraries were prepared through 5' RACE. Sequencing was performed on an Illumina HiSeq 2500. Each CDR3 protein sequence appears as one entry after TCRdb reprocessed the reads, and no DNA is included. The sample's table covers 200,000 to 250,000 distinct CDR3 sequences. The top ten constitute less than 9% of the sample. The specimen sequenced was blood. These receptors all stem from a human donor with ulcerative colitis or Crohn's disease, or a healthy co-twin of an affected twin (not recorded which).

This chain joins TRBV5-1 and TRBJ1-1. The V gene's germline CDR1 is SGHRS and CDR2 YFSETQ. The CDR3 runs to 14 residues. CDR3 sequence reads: CASSLVEFNTEAFF.

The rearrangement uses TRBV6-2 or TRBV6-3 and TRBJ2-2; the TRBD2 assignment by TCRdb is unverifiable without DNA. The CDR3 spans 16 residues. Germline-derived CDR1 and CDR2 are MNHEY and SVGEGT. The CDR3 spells CASRPSRDSNTGELFF.

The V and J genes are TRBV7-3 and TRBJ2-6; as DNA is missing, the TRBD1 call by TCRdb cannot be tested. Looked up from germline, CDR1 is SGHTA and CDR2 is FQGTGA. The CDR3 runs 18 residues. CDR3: CASSYDSGLLAGANVLTF.

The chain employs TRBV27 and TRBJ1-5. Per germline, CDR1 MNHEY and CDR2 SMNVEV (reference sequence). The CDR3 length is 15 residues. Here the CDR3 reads CASSLSPGGGQPQHF.

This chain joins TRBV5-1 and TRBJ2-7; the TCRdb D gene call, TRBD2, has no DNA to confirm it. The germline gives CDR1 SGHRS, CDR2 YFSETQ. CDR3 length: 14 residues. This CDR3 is CASTVFAGSYEQYF.

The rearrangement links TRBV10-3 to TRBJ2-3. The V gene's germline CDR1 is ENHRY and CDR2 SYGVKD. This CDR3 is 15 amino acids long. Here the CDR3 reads CAISESTTSTDTQYF.

CDR3 amino acids: CASTLGGTEAFF. The chain joins TRBV7-2 to TRBJ1-1; the D gene TCRdb calls, TRBD1, cannot be checked with no DNA. Germline CDR1 SGHTA, CDR2 FQGNSA. This CDR3 has 12 amino acids.

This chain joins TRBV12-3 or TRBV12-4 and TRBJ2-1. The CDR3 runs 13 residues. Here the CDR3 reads CASSWEYNNEQFF.

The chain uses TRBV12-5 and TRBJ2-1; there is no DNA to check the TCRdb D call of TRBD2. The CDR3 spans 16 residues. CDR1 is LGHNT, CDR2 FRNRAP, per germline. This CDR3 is CASGLVAGSRTNEQFF.

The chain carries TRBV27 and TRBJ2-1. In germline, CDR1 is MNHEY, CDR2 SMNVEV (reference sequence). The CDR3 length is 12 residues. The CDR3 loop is CASSSSATEQFF.

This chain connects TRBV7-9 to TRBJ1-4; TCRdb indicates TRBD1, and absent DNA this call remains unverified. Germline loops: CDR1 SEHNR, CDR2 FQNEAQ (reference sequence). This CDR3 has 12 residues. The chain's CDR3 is CASRGRVEKLFF.

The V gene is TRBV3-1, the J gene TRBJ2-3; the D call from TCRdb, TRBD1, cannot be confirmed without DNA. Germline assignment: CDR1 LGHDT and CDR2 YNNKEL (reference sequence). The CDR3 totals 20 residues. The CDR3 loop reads CASSPPPGRVSLTNTDTQYF.

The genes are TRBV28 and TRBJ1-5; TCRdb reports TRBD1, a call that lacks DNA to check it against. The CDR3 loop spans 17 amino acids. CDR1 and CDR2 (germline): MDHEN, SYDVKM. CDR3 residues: CASSYWTGGAGSQPQHF. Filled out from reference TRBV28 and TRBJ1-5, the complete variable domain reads DVKVTQSSRYLVKRTGEKVFLECVQDMDHENMFWYRQDPGLGLRLIYFSYDVKMKEKGDIPEGYSVSREKKERFSLILESASTNQTSMYLCASSYWTGGAGSQPQHFGDGTRLSIL.

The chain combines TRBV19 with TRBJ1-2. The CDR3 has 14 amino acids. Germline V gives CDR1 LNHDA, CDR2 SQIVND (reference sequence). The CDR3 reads CASLISADSYGYTF.

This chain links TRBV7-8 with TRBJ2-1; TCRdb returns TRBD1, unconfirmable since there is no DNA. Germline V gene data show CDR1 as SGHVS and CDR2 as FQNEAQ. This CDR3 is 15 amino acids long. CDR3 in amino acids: CASSFSGGNYNEQFF.

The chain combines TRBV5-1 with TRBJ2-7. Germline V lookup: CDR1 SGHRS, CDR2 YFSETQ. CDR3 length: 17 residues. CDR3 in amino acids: CASSLDHRFNTPYEQYF.

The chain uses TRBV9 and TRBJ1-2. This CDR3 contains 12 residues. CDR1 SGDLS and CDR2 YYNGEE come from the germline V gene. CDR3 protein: CASSFHSDGYTF.

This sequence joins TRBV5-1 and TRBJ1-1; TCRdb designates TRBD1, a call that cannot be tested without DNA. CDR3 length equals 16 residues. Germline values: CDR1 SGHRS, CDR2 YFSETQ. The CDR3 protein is CASSSPGSLVDTEAFF.

The CDR3 spells CASSATGGSGNTIYF. The chain combines TRBV27 with TRBJ1-3. The CDR3 contains 15 residues. Germline V CDR1 and CDR2: MNHEY, SMNVEV (reference sequence).

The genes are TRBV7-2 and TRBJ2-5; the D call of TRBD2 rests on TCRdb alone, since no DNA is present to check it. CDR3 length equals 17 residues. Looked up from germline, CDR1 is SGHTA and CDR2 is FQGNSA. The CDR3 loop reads CASSSFLGLAGGETQYF.

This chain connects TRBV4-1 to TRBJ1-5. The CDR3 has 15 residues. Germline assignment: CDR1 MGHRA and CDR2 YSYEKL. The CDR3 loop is CASSQVHPSNQPQHF.

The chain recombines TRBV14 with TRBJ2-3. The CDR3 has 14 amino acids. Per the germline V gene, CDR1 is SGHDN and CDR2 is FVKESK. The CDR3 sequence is CASSQGFSPDTQYF.

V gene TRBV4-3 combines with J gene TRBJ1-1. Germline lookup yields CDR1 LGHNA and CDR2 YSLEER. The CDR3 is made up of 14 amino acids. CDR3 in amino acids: CASSQDFGVTEAFF.

CDR3 sequence: CASKSDRDSNQPQHF. This chain links TRBV19 with TRBJ1-5; TCRdb lists TRBD1, though no DNA is available to test this call. The CDR3 loop spans 15 amino acids. Germline-derived CDR1 and CDR2 are LNHDA and SQIVND (reference sequence).

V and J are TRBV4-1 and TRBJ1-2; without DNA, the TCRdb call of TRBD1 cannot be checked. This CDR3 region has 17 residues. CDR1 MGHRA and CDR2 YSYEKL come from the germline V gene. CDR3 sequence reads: CASSHERTGGQYYGYTF.